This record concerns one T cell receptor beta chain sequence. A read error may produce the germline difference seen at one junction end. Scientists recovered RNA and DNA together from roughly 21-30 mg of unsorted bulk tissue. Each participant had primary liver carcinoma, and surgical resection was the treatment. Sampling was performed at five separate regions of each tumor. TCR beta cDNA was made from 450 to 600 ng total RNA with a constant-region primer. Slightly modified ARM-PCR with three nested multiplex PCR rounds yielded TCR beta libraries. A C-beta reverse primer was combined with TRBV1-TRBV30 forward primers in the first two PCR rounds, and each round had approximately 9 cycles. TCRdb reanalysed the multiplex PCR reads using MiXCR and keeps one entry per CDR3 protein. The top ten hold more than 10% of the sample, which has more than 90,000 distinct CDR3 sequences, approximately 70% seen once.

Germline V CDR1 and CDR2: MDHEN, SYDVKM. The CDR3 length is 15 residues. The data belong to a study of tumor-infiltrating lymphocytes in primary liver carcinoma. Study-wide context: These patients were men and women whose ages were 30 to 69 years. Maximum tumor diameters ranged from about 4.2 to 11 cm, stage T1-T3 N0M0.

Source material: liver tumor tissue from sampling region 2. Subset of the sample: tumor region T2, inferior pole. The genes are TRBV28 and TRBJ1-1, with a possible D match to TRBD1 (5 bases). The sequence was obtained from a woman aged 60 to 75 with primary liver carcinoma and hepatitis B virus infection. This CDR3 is CVSSLSGGVLTEAFF. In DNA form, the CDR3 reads TGTGTCAGCAGTTTATCGGGGGGAGTTTTGACTGAAGCTTTCTTT.